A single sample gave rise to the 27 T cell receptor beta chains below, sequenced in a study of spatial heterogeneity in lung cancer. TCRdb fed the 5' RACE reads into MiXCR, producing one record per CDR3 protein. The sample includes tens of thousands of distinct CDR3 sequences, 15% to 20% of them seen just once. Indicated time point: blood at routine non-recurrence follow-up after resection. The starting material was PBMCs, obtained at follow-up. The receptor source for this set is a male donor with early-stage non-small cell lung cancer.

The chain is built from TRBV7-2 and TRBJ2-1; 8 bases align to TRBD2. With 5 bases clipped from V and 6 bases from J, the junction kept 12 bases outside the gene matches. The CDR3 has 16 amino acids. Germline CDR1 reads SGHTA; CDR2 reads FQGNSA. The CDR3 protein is CASSKTGTRVVNEQFF. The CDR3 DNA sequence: TGTGCCAGCAGCAAAACCGGGACTAGAGTCGTCAATGAGCAGTTCTTC.

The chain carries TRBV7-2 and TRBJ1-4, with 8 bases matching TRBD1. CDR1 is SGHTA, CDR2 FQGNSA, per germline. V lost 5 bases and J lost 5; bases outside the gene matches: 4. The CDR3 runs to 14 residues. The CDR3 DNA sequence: TGTGCCAGCAGCCCAGGGGGCGCAAATGAAAAACTGTTTTTT. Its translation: CASSPGGANEKLFF.

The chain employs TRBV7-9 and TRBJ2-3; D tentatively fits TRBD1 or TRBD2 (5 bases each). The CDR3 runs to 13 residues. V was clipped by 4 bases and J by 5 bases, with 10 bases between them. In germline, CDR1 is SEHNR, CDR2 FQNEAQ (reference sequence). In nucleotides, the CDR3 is TGTGCCAGCAGCTCGACGGGGCAAGATACGCAGTATTTT. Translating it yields CASSSTGQDTQYF.

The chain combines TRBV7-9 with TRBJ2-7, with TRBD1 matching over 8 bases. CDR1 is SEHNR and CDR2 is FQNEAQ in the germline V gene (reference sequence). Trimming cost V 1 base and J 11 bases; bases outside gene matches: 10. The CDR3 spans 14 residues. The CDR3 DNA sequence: TGTGCCAGCAGCTTAGGCGGTGAGGACAGGGTAGAGTACTTC. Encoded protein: CASSLGGEDRVEYF.

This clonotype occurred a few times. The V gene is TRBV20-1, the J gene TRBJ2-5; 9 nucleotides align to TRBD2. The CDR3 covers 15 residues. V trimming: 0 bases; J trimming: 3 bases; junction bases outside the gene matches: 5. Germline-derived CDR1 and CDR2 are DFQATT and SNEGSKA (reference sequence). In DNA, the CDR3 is TGCAGTGCTAGAGATCGACTAGCGGTAAAAGAGACCCAGTACTTC. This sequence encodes CSARDRLAVKETQYF.

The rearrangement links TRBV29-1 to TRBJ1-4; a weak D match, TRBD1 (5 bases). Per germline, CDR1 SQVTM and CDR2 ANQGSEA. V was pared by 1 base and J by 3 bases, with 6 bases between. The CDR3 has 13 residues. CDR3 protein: CSVEAGSNEKLFF. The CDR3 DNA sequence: TGCAGCGTTGAAGCAGGGTCTAATGAAAAACTGTTTTTT.

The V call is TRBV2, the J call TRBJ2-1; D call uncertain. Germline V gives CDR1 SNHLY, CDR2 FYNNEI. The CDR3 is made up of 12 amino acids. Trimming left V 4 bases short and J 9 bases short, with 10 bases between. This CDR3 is CASSVTTAEQFF. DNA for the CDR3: TGTGCCAGCAGTGTCACGACCGCTGAGCAGTTCTTC.

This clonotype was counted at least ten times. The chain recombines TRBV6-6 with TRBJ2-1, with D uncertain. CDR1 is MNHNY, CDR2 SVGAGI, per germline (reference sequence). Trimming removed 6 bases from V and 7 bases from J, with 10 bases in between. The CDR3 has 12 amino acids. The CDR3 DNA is TGTGCCAGCAGCCCCATATTAAATGAGCAGTTCTTC. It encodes CASSPILNEQFF.

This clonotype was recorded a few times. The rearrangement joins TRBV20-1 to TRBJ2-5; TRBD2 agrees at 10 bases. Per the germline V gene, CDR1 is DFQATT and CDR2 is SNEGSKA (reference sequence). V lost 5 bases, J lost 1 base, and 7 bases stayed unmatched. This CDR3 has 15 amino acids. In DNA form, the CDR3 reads TGCAGTGCTGGACCGGGACTAGCGTCCCAAGAGACCCAGTACTTC. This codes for CSAGPGLASQETQYF.

The CDR3 loop is CSARDLSGGNQETQYF. In DNA form, the CDR3 reads TGCAGTGCTAGAGATCTTAGCGGGGGGAACCAAGAGACCCAGTACTTC. J is TRBJ2-5 and V is TRBV20-1, with 10 bases aligning to TRBD2. CDR1 and CDR2 (germline): DFQATT, SNEGSKA (reference sequence). Losses at the gene ends were 0 bases for V and 0 bases for J; bases not matched to a gene: 4. This CDR3 is 16 amino acids long.

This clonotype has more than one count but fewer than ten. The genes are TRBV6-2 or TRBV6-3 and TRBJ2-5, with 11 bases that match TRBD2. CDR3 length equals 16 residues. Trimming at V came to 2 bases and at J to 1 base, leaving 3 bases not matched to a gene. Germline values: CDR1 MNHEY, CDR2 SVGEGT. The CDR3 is CASSYGTSGFQETQYF. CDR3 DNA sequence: TGTGCCAGCAGTTACGGGACTAGCGGATTCCAAGAGACCCAGTACTTC.

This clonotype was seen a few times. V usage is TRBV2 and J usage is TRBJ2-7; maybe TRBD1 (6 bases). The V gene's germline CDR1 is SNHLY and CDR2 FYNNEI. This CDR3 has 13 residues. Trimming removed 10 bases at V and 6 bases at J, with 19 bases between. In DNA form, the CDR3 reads TGTGCCACCTCTGTCAGGGGTTTGAGCGAGCAGTACTTC. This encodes CATSVRGLSEQYF.

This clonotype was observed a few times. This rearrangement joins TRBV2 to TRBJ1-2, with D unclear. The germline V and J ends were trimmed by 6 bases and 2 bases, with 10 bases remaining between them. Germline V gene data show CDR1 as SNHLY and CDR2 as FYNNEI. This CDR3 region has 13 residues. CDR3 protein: CASRSLSNYGYTF. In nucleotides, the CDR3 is TGTGCCAGCAGAAGCTTGTCGAACTATGGCTACACCTTC.

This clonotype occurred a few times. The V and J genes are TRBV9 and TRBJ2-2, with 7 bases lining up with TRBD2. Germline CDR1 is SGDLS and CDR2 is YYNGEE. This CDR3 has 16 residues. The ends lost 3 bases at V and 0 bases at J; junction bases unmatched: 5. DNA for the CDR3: TGTGCCAGCAGCGAAGCGGGACTCGCGAACACCGGGGAGCTGTTTTTT. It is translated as CASSEAGLANTGELFF.

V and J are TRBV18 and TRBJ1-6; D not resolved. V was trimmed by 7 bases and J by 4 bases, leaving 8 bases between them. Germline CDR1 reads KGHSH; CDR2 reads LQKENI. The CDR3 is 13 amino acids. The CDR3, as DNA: TGTGCCAGCTGCGTAGGGTATAATTCACCCCTCCACTTT. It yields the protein CASCVGYNSPLHF.

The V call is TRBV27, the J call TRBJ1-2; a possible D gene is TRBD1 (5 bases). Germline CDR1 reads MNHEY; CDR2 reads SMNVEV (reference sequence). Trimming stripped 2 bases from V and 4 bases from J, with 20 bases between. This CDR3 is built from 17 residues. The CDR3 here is CASSLVVRQGLFYGYTF. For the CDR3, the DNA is TGTGCCAGCAGTTTAGTCGTCCGGCAGGGACTGTTCTATGGCTACACCTTC.

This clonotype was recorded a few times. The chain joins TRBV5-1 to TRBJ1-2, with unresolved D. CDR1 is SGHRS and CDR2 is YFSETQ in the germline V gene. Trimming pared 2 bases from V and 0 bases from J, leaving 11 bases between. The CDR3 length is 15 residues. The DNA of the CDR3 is TGCGCCAGCAGCTTTCTGGCAGGATCTAACTATGGCTACACCTTC. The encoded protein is CASSFLAGSNYGYTF.

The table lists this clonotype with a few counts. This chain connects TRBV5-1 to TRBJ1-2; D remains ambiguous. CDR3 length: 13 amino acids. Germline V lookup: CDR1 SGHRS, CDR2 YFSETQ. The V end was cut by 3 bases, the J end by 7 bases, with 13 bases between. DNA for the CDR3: TGCGCCAGCAGCTCGACGGGCGGCGCTGGCTACACCTTC. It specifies CASSSTGGAGYTF.

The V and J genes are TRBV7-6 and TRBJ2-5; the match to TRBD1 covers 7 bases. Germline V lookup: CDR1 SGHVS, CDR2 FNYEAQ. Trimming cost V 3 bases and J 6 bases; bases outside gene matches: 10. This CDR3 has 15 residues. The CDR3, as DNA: TGTGCCAGCAGCTTTATAGTGGGACAGCCTAAGACCCAGTACTTC. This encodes CASSFIVGQPKTQYF. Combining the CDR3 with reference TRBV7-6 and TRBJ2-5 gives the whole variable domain GAGVSQSPRYKVTKRGQDVALRCDPISGHVSLYWYRQALGQGPEFLTYFNYEAQQDKSGLPNDRFSAERPEGSISTLTIQRTEQRDSAMYRCASSFIVGQPKTQYFGPGTRLLVL.

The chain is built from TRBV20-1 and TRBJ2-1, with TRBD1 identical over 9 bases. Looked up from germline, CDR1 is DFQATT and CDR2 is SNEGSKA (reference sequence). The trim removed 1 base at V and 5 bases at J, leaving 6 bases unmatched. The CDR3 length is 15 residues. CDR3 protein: CSARGAGTGNNEQFF. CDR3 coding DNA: TGCAGTGCTAGAGGGGCCGGGACAGGGAACAATGAGCAGTTCTTC.

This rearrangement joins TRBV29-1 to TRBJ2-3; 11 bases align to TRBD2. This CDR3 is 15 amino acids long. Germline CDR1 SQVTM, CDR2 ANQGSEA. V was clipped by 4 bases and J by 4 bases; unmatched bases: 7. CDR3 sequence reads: CSVALAGGGADTQYF. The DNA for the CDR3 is TGCAGCGTTGCCCTAGCGGGAGGAGGAGCAGATACGCAGTATTTT.

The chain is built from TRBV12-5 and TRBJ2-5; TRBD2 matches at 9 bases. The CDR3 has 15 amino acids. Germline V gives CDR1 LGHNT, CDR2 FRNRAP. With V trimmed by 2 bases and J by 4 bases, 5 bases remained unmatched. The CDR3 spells CASGLQRGAGETQYF. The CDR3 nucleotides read TGTGCTAGTGGTTTGCAGCGGGGGGCTGGAGAGACCCAGTACTTC.

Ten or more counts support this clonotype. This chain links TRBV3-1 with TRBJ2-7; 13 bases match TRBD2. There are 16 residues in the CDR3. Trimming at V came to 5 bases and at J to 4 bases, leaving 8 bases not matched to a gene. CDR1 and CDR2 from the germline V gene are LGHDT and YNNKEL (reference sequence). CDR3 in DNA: TGTGCCAGCAGCTCCGGACTAGCGGGGGCGGGATACGAGCAGTACTTC. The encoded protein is CASSSGLAGAGYEQYF.

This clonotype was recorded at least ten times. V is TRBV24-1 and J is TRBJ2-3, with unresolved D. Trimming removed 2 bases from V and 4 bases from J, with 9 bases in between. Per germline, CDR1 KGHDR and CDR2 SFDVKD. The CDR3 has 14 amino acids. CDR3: CATSDSRGSDTQYF. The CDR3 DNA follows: TGTGCCACCAGTGATTCTCGAGGCTCAGATACGCAGTATTTT.

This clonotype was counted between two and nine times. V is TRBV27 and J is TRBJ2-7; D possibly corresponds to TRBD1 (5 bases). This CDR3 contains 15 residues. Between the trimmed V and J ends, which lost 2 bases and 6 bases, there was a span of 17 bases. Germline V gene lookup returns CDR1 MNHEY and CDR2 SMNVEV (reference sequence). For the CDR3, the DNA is TGTGCCAGCAGTTTAGATGCAGGGCCAAAGACCGAGCAGTACTTC. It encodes CASSLDAGPKTEQYF.

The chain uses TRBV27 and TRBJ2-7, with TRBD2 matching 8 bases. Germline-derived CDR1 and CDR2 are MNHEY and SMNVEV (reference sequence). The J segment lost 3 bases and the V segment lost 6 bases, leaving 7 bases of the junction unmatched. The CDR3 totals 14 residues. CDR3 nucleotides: TGTGCCAGCAGAAGTCTCGGGACTAGCTACGAGCAGTACTTC. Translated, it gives CASRSLGTSYEQYF.

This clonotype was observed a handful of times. This CDR3 is CASSQGLSGGIGETQYF. The CDR3 nucleotides read TGTGCCAGCAGCCAAGGCCTGAGCGGGGGGATAGGAGAGACCCAGTACTTC. The V call is TRBV3-1, the J call TRBJ2-5, with 9 bases aligning to TRBD2. From germline, CDR1 is LGHDT and CDR2 YNNKEL (reference sequence). The ends lost 1 base at V and 4 bases at J; junction bases unmatched: 10. This CDR3 comprises 17 residues.